This is a list of T cell receptor beta chains from one sample in a study of T cells in narcolepsy. Assay used: immunoSEQ multiplex PCR; TCRdb lists only in-frame clones, some missing. The sample has over 30,000 clones; approximately 85% are singletons. What was sequenced was CD45RA- memory CD4+ T cells from PBMCs. Receptor source: a human donor with narcolepsy. The CDR3 runs from the conserved cysteine through the conserved F or W. Each record gives: V gene, CDR3 protein.

TRBV15,CATSSLKAGPGIGETQYF
TRBV10-3,CAISESKGLAGGKNEQFF
TRBV5-1,CASSRTGLPPQETQYF
TRBV7-2,CASSLLAGDTQYF
TRBV7-3,CASSKGGNTEAFF
TRBV19,CASRSGGGGQPQHF
TRBV5-4,CASTKGGSPNTEAFF
TRBV7-8,CASSPTEDNYGYTF
TRBV10-1,CASRAGTGGPDTQYF
TRBV25-1,CASSAESGAYEQYF
TRBV7-8,CASSPGGGLTDTQYF
TRBV6-1,CASKLRSANTGELFF
TRBV6-4,CASSGLAGNEQFF
TRBV12-5,CASGLAGSDTQYF
TRBV5-1,CASSLEGHNEQFF
TRBV10-3,CAISEYDGPITDTQYF
TRBV18,CASPPQSREETQYF
TRBV14,CASSQDHTGAKNIQYF
TRBV6-1,CASSSGGGTDTQYF
TRBV11-2,CASSSGLAGGADTQYF
TRBV2,CASSVGQGGGQPQHF
TRBV4-1,CASSQDAGGSLGEQFF
TRBV30,CAWSSLDGYNEQFF
TRBV5-1,CASSWVTSGFTDTQYF
TRBV6-1,CATQGEDTQYF
TRBV11-3,CASSYISPGATGELFF
TRBV30,CAWRTDRGPNIGELFF
TRBV11-2,CASSLGAGAYNEQFF
TRBV11-3,CASSPGQGQETQYF
TRBV7-9,CASSIRQMMNTEAFF
TRBV7-2,CASSPSSELGLFF
TRBV5-6,CASSLRRPRNTIYF
TRBV4-2,CASSQSSRGPSYEQYF
TRBV7-8,CASSLRTAYNSPLHF
TRBV7-2,CASSLAAGYQETQYF
TRBV7-8,CASSLTGGRFTDTQYF
TRBV9,CASSEGAFF
TRBV6-5,CASRKTGSQDTQYF
TRBV5-4,CASSLRRNSGANALTF
TRBV4-3,CASSQDPAGGTEAFF
TRBV11-1,CASRGRQGSTEAFF
TRBV13,CASSLLISGNTIYF
TRBV5-1,CASSLIQGGEAFF
TRBV5-1,CASSLPAYEQYF
TRBV7-2,CASSARVGGYTF
TRBV18,CASSSQPNTGELFF
TRBV4-3,CASSQDGRGAGELFF
TRBV18,CASSPGGETQYF
TRBV6-6,CASGDSSYNSPLHF
TRBV6-5,CASSYSGQGWETQYF
TRBV11-3,CASSPRGANQPQHF
TRBV27,CASSLQGKSSYEQYF
TRBV6-1,CASSEAQGPYGYTF